This record covers a single TCR beta chain. It has no known antigen specificity. The input lacks base qualities; no much larger clone sits a single base away. The sample originates from a study of identifying expanded T cells in peripheral blood (dated by TCRdb to the late 2010s). Broadly, across the study: Four technical replicates, made by sequencing separate aliquots from the same pool of genomic DNA, were compared pairwise.

No immune events such as infections were documented for the healthy donors during the collection period. Time-dependent variance in a beta-binomial model of T-cell clone differential abundance was calibrated using healthy-donor blood repertoires as a training cohort. The training cohort comprised roughly ten healthy donors, 3 female and 7 male. An age range of roughly 29 to 64 years, with an average of about 45 years, was recorded for the donors. Obtained from a commercial supplier, whole blood was collected from each healthy donor at three time points set two to three weeks apart. For immunosequencing, genomic DNA was extracted from whole blood that had not been sorted. TCRbeta CDR3 regions were profiled by bias-controlled multiplex PCR amplification of genomic DNA with the immunoSEQ Assay. As for how the authors treated the data: The absolute abundance of each unique TCRbeta CDR3 region was quantified after sequences were collapsed and filtered. Two models were used to test differential abundance: a binomial model (Fisher-equivalent) and a beta-binomial model that adds time-dependent variance fitted from healthy donors. Clones with fewer than 5 combined templates were removed, and a clone was called differentially abundant if the clone's Benjamini-Hochberg FDR was below 0.01. The form v = (b*log(k)+a)^2 was used to model beta-binomial variance as a function of total template count across the two samples. Here the immuneACCESS table is served through TCRdb, limited to in-frame sequences with V and J called. Missing clones are a known gap in these copies; in checked studies unresolved V genes cover under half, and the rest lacks a known reason. Clonal size and the V and J genes are those of that table, whereas D and trimming came from the DNA. The sample has about 58,000 clones on record, around four fifths of them singletons. Jointly, the top ten make up about a sixth of the sample.

CDR1 and CDR2 are drawn from the germline V gene (reference sequence): SGHKS, YYEKEE. The CDR3, from cysteine to phenylalanine, totals 13 residues. Only the CDR3 portion is preserved as DNA: 39 bases, with reading frame beginning at the first base. V is reduced by 5 bases and J by 2 bases, leaving a spacing of 11 bases between them. The paper as a whole reports these results and caveats: For all healthy donors, the variance in clone template counts between approximately 2-week samples rose significantly as total template count increased. It was expected by the authors that biological variance in healthy repertoires might increase further over much longer intervals, such as months to years. Between technical replicates the binomial model flagged 1 to 1.5 differentially abundant clones, whereas over roughly 2 weeks the binomial model flagged about 15 and over approximately 4 weeks around 20. Both the number of clones called differentially abundant and the false-positive rate were significantly reduced by the beta-binomial model across all healthy-donor time intervals.

The source is a person between 18 and 75 years old in good health. This chain joins TRBV5-5 to TRBJ2-7, and perhaps TRBD1 as D gene, on 5 matching bases. The sample taken for sequencing was blood. The nucleotide sequence is TGTGCCAGCAGTCGTCAGGGTGCCTACGAGCAGTACTTC. Its amino acids are CASSRQGAYEQYF.